This T cell receptor beta chain was obtained from a study of beta chain features in type 1 diabetes listed by TCRdb under 2018. For context, the study as a whole: Mean age, gender distribution, total cell number and subset yield were not different between patients and healthy donors. Across all samples, 90 million to 130 million sorted cells were examined, and cell number per subset correlated strongly with RNA yield. The study compared TCRB repertoires of sorted circulating CD4+ T cell subsets between recently diagnosed type 1 diabetes patients and matched healthy donors. Whereas all 28 donors provided naive and central memory subsets, regulatory and stem cell-like memory subsets were isolated from just 8 patients and about 8 healthy donors.

The entire amount of isolated RNA was reverse transcribed using the High Capacity cDNA Reverse Transcription Kit, so the sequenced TCRB transcripts were expressed ones. Deep immunoSEQ sequencing was applied to naive, central memory and regulatory T cell samples, giving an average of about 3.8 million total reads per sample. Sorted cells were lysed in RLT buffer, and RNA was extracted using DNase-treated RNeasy Micro or Mini kits according to cell number. To prevent cross-contamination, each cell subset was processed individually, whereas patient and healthy donor samples were processed jointly. Using the immunoSEQ multiplex PCR, TCRB sequences were amplified from cDNA into 87-bp fragments spanning the CDR3 region. Amplicons were sequenced on the Illumina HiSeq platform. In the source study's methods: PCR bias was corrected computationally using synthetic template baselines, and reads within Hamming distance 2 were collapsed, with unmergeable singletons discarded. Reads were aligned against IMGT so that V, D and J genes, CDR3 length and insertions or deletions at six rearrangement sites could be assigned. Within each subset, clonotype counts were normalized to the number of sorted cells before true diversity and Gini coefficients were calculated with the tcR R package. The overlap coefficient, calculated on TCRB nucleotide sequences, was used to quantify repertoire sharing. Out-of-frame TCRB sequences from naive cells were analyzed to stand in for the pre-selection repertoire. Here the immuneACCESS table is served through TCRdb, limited to in-frame sequences with V and J called. Missing clones are a known gap in these copies; in checked studies unresolved V genes cover under half, and the rest lacks a known reason. From that table come the V and J calls and clone size; the DNA was used to work out D and trimming. The sample contains more than 250,000 clones, roughly an eighth of them found a single time. The ten largest clones represent 0.017% of the sample.

Each donor gave one peripheral blood draw, approximately 110 mL on average, collected into heparinised tubes. Naive, central memory, regulatory and stem cell-like memory CD4+ T cells were sorted on a BD FACSAria II using a panel including CD45RO, CCR7, CD25, CD127, CD95 and CD27. A purity above 95% was achieved for all sorted populations. PBMCs were separated immediately by Lymphoprep density gradient centrifugation and were stained directly, without being cultured. Samples were stained and sorted in pairs, with one healthy donor and one patient per experiment, so that batch effects were minimized. General study outcomes and caveats: Only small numbers of individuals were included in the HLA sub-analyses, which left unresolved whether HLA type had any influence on TCRB rearrangement. Shorter templates might be favored by PCR, yet because patient and control samples were amplified and corrected together, any such skew would affect both groups equally. Fewer insertions and more nucleotide deletions at VDJ recombination sites were observed in patients with type 1 diabetes, implying thymic rearrangement abnormalities. In all four CD4+ subsets, TCRB CDR3 length was moderately but significantly shorter in type 1 diabetes patients. The naive, central memory and regulatory TCRB repertoires appeared to resemble one another more closely among patients than among healthy donors. Because cDNA rather than genomic DNA was sequenced, highly expressing activated cells could have been over-represented, although no difference in activation and CD3 levels was found between groups.

CDR3 length: 13 amino acids, cysteine to phenylalanine. The only DNA kept is the CDR3, 39 bases in frame from the first base. The germline V gene (reference sequence) gives CDR1 as SEHNR and CDR2 as FQNEAQ. V and J are truncated by 4 bases and 4 bases respectively, leaving an intervening sequence of 10 bases. Comments on this clone: The target of this receptor is not known. It has no much larger one-base neighbor in the sample; base qualities were not kept.

Here the chain combines TRBV7-9 and TRBJ1-2, and the D gene may be TRBD1, 6 bases matching. Sequencing was done on a sample of naive CD4+ T cells from blood. Interpreted using the paper, the cell subset or site label stands for: true naive CD4+ T cells. The origin of this receptor is a man younger than 45 with type 1 diabetes. At the DNA level, the sequence is TGTGCCAGCAGCTACGGACAGACCTATGGCTACACCTTC. Protein translation: CASSYGQTYGYTF.